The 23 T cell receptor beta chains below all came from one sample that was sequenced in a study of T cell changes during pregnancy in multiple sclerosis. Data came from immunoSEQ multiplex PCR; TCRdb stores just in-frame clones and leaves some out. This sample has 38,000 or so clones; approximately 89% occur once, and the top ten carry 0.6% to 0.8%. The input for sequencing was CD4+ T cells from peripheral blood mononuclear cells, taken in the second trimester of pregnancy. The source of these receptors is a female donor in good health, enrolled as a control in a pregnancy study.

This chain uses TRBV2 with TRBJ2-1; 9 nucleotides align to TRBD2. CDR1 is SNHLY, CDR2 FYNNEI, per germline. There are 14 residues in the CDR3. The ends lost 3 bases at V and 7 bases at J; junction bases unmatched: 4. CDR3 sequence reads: CASSERGGINEQFF. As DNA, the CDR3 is TGTGCCAGCAGTGAGCGGGGGGGCATTAATGAGCAGTTCTTC. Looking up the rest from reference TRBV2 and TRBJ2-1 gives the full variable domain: EPEVTQTPSHQVTQMGQEVILRCVPISNHLYFYWYRQILGQKVEFLVSFYNNEISEKSEIFDDQFSVERPDGSNFTLKIRSTKLEDSAMYFCASSERGGINEQFFGPGTRLTVL.

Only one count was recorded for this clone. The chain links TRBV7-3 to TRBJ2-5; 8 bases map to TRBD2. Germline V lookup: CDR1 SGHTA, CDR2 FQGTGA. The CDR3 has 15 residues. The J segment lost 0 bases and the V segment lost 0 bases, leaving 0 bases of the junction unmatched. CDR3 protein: CASSLTAGDQETQYF. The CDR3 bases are TGTGCCAGCAGCTTAACAGCGGGGGACCAAGAGACCCAGTACTTC.

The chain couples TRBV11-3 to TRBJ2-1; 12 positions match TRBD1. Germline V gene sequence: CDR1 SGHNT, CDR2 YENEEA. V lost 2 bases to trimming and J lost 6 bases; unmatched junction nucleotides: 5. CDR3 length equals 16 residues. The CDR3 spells CASSLSGTGGPNEQFF. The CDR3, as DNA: TGTGCCAGCAGCTTATCGGGGACAGGGGGCCCCAATGAGCAGTTCTTC.

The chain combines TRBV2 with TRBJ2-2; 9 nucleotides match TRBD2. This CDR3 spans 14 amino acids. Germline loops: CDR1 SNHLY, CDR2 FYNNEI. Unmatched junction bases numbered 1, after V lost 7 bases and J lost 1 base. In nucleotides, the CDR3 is TGTGCCAGCATTAGCGGGGGGAACACCGGGGAGCTGTTTTTT. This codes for CASISGGNTGELFF.

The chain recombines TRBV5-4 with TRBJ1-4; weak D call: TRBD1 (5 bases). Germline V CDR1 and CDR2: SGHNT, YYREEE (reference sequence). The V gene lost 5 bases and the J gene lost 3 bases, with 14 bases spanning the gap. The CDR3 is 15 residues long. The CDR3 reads CASRLQGESNEKLFF. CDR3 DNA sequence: TGTGCCAGCAGACTACAAGGGGAATCTAATGAAAAACTGTTTTTT.

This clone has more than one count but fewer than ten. The CDR3 reads CASSADSNPVSPLHF. The CDR3 DNA reads as TGCGCCAGCAGCGCCGACAGCAACCCCGTTTCACCCCTCCACTTT. The chain uses TRBV5-1 and TRBJ1-6, with a weak D call TRBD1 (5 bases). From germline, CDR1 is SGHRS and CDR2 YFSETQ. CDR3 length: 15 amino acids. Between the trimmed V and J ends, which lost 4 bases and 9 bases, there was a span of 17 bases. The full variable domain, completed using reference TRBV5-1 and TRBJ1-6, is KAGVTQTPRYLIKTRGQQVTLSCSPISGHRSVSWYQQTPGQGLQFLFEYFSETQRNKGNFPGRFSGRQFSNSRSEMNVSTLELGDSALYLCASSADSNPVSPLHFGNGTRLTVT.

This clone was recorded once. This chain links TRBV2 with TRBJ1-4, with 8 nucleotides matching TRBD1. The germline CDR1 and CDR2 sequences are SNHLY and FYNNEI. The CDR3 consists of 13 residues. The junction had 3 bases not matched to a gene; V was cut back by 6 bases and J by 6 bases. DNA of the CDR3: TGTGCCAGCAGAACAGGGGGGTATGAAAAACTGTTTTTT. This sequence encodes CASRTGGYEKLFF.

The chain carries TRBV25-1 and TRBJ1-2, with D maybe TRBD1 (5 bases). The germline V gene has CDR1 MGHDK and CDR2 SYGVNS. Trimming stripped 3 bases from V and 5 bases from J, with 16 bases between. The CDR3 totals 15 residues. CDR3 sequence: CASSDRSQGLYGYTF. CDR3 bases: TGTGCCAGCAGTGACAGGAGTCAGGGCCTATATGGCTACACCTTC.

The CDR3 nucleotides are TGTGCCAGCAGCTTGGATGGGGGGGGTCCGGAGCTGGTGGGCGAAAAACTGTTTTTT. Translating gives CASSLDGGGPELVGEKLFF. The genes are TRBV5-4 and TRBJ1-4; a possible D gene is TRBD1 (5 bases). Looked up from germline, CDR1 is SGHNT and CDR2 is YYREEE (reference sequence). The CDR3 loop spans 19 amino acids. V lost 0 bases, J lost 8 bases, and 26 bases lay in between.

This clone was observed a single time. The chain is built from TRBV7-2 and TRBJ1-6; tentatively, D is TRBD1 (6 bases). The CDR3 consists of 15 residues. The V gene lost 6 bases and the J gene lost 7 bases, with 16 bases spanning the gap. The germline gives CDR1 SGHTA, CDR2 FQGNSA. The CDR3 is CASRNAQGPNSPLHF. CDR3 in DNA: TGTGCCAGCAGAAACGCCCAGGGGCCCAATTCACCCCTCCACTTT. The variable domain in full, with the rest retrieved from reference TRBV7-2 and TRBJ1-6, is GAGVSQSPSNKVTEKGKDVELRCDPISGHTALYWYRQSLGQGLEFLIYFQGNSAPDKSGLPSDRFSAERTGGSVSTLTIQRTQQEDSAVYLCASRNAQGPNSPLHFGNGTRLTVT.

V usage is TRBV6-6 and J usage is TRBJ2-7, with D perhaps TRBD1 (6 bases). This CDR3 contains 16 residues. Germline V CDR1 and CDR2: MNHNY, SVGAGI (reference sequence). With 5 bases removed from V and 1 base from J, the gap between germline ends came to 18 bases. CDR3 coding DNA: TGTGCCAGCAGTACCCAGGGGTCGGGGATTTCCTACGAGCAGTACTTC. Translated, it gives CASSTQGSGISYEQYF.

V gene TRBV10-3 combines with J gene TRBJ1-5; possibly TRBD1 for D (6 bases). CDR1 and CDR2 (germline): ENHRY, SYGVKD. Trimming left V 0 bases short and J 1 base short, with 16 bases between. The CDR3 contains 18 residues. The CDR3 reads CAISESGQGRGSNQPQHF. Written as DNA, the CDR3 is TGTGCCATCAGTGAGTCGGGCCAGGGAAGGGGGAGCAATCAGCCCCAGCATTTT.

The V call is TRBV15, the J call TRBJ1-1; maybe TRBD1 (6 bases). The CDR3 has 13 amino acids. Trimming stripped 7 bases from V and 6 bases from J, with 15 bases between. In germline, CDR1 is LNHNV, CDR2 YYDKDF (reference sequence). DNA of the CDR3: TGTGCCACCACGAAACAGGGCTATCCTGAAGCTTTCTTT. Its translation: CATTKQGYPEAFF.

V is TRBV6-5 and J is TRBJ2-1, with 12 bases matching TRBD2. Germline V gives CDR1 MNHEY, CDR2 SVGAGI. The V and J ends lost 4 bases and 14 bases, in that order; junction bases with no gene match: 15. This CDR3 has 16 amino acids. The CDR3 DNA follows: TGTGCCAGCAGTTCTCCGGGACTAGCGGGTTCCCGGGGGGAGTTCTTC. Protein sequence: CASSSPGLAGSRGEFF.

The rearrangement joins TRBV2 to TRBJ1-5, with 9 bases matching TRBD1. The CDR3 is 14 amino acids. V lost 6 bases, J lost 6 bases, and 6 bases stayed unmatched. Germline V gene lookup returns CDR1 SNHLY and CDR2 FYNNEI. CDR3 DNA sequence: TGTGCCAGCAGCGACACAGGGGGCCTTCAGCCCCAGCATTTT. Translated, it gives CASSDTGGLQPQHF.

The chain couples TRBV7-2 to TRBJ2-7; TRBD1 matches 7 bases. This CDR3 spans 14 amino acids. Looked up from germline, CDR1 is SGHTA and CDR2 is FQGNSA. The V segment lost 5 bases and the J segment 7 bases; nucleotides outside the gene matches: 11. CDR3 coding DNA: TGTGCCAGCAGCCTCGGACAGGATCCTACGGAGCAGTACTTC. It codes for CASSLGQDPTEQYF.

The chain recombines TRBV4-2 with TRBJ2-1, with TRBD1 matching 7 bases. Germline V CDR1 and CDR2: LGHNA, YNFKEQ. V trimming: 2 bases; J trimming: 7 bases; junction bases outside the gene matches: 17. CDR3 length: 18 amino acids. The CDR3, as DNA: TGTGCCAGCAGCCAAAGGGCACGGGACAGCCGAGGGGTTAATGAGCAGTTCTTC. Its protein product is CASSQRARDSRGVNEQFF.

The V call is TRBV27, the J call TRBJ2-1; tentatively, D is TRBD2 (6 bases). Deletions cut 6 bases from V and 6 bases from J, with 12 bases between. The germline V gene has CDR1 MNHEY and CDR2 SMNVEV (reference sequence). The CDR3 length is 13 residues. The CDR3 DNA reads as TGTGCCAGCAGGGCCCTCGGGGGCAATGAGCAGTTCTTC. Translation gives CASRALGGNEQFF.

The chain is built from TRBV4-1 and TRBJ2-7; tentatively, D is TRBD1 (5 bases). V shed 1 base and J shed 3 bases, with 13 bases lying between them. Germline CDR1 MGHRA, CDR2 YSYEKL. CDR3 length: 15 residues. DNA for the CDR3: TGCGCCAGCAGCCAAGGGGCCCTGCAGGGCTACGAGCAGTACTTC. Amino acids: CASSQGALQGYEQYF.

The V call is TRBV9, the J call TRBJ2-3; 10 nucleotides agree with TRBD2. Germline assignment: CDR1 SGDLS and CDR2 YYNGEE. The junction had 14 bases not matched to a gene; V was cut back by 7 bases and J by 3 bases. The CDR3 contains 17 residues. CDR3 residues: CASGAQTSGFGTDTQYF. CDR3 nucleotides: TGTGCCAGCGGCGCCCAGACTAGCGGGTTCGGTACAGATACGCAGTATTTT. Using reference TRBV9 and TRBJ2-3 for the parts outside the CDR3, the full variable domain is DSGVTQTPKHLITATGQRVTLRCSPRSGDLSVYWYQQSLDQGLQFLIQYYNGEERAKGNILERFSAQQFPDLHSELNLSSLELGDSALYFCASGAQTSGFGTDTQYFGPGTRLTVL.

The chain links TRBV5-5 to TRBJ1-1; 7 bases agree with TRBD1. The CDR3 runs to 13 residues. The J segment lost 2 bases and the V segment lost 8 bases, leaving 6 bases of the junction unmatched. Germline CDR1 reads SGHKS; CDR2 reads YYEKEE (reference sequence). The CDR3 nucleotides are TGTGCCAGTCGTTACAGGGGAAACACTGAAGCTTTCTTT. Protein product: CASRYRGNTEAFF.

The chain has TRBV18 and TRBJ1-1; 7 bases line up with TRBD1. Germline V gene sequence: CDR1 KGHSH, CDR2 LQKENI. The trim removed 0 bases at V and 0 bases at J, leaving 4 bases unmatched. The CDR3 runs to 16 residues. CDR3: CASSPPVGQLNTEAFF. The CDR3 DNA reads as TGTGCCAGCTCACCACCGGTGGGACAGCTGAACACTGAAGCTTTCTTT.

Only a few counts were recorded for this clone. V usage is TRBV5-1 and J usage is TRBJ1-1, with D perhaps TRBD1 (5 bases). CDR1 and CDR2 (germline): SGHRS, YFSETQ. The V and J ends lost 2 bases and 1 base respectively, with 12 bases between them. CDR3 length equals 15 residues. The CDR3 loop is CASSFGRQGNTEAFF. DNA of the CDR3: TGCGCCAGCAGCTTCGGCCGGCAGGGGAACACTGAAGCTTTCTTT.